Listed below are T cell receptor beta chains from one sample, sequenced in a study of cytomegalovirus exposure and HLA in healthy donors. Produced via immunoSEQ multiplex PCR; TCRdb's table is partial and in-frame only. Here the sample spans around 200,000 clones, over 70% being singletons. The sample taken for sequencing was PBMCs. The receptors originated from a male donor in good health and CMV-seronegative. Each CDR3 is given with its conserved first and last residue.

>TRBJ1-4|TRBV4-1
CASRRQGSSEKLFF
>TRBJ2-2|TRBV30
CAWSVAGNTGELFF
>TRBJ2-1|TRBV4-2
CASSRGGGYNEQFF
>TRBJ1-5|TRBV19
CASSITGQQNQPQHF
>TRBJ2-5|TRBV28
CASSLLGDSGKETQYF
>TRBJ2-1|TRBV5-6
CASSLEDRGSAEQFF
>TRBJ2-3|TRBV27
CASSLAGTSTDTQYF
>TRBJ2-3|TRBV28
CASTSPKRDGKDTQYF
>TRBJ2-1|TRBV5-8
CASSLGTSTYNEQFF
>TRBJ1-5|TRBV28
CASSFPTTGPRSNQPQHF
>TRBJ2-1|TRBV6-1
CASLLDRGYNEQFF
>TRBJ1-5|TRBV12-5
CASGRSNGNQPQHF
>TRBJ2-1|TRBV7-2
CASSLAGAPSSYNEQFF
>TRBJ1-6|TRBV4-1
CASSPRVTNSISPLHF
>TRBJ1-3|TRBV5-4
CASSLGGQVSGNTIYF
>TRBJ1-6|TRBV7-3
CASSGRDRRSPLHF
>TRBJ1-2|TRBV28
CASSRGQGKYGYTF
>TRBJ1-5|TRBV27
CASSFQAGDQPQHF
>TRBJ2-5|TRBV7-8
CASSLALQETQYF
>TRBJ2-1|TRBV19
CASQSVGLASYNEQFF
>TRBJ1-2|TRBV10-1
CASSESAGKEDGYTF
>TRBJ1-2|TRBV28
CASSLQVGDYGYTF
>TRBJ2-5|TRBV7-3
CASSPGGLAGETQYF
>TRBJ2-7|TRBV28
CASRPPGGGYEQYF
>TRBJ1-5|TRBV28
CASSLEGGLQPQHF
>TRBJ1-5|TRBV4-1
CASSQRQGAVGPQHF
>TRBJ1-2|TRBV6-1
CAGRANYGYTF
>TRBJ1-5|TRBV30
CAWSGGGSNQPQHF
>TRBJ1-5|TRBV2
CASSYSNQPQHF
>TRBJ2-2|TRBV9
CASSARQEPNTGELFF
>TRBJ2-7|TRBV25-1
CASRGGDSYEQYF
>TRBJ1-3|TRBV7-2
CASSPWEGSGNTIYF
>TRBJ2-1|TRBV28
CASSSLRGLAGEGSYNEQFF
>TRBJ2-7|TRBV6-5
CASSYSSSGIYEQYF
>TRBJ1-3|TRBV18
CASSQEGAAGNTIYF
>TRBJ1-5|TRBV5-1
CASSLEGLSNQPQHF
>TRBJ2-7|TRBV13
CASSFRGFSGRRVYEQYF
>TRBJ1-1|TRBV6-1
CASSELREAFF
>-|TRBV28
CASSRTDRDSYEQYF
>TRBJ2-5|TRBV19
CASSIMAGGVQETQYF
>TRBJ1-1|TRBV6-1
CASSLAGHMNTEAFF
>TRBJ2-7|TRBV7-9
CASSKHARGLGDEQYF
>TRBJ2-7|TRBV18
CASSPGTGSSYEQYF
>TRBJ1-5|TRBV23-1
CASSQSGTDSNQPQHF
>TRBJ2-3|TRBV19
CASSIGGQGGDTQYF
>TRBJ2-1|TRBV7-3
CASSPRQGGEQFF
>TRBJ2-2|TRBV28
CASSLTVAGEWGAGELFF
>TRBJ2-1|TRBV18
CASSPPGLSYNEQFF